These T cell receptor beta chains were read from a single sample in a study of T cell responses to AZD1222 COVID-19 vaccine. Libraries were prepared by immunoSEQ multiplex PCR; TCRdb keeps only in-frame clonotypes and omits some of them. The sample gives approximately 100,000 clones, roughly nine tenths of which show up once; around 15% is in the top ten. The sequenced sample was peripheral blood, obtained on day 0 of AZD1222 vaccination. Every receptor here comes from an adult in good health. CDR3s include the opening cysteine and the closing phenylalanine or tryptophan. D genes are given only for firm matches. Some rows have no size entry. The others give once, few or many, or a class for an expanded clone.

j_gene | d_gene | abundance | v_gene | CDR3aa | CDR3nt
TRBJ2-5 | TRBD1 | - | TRBV30 | CAWSETGGGETQYF | TGTGCCTGGAGTGAAACAGGGGGCGGCGAGACCCAGTACTTC
TRBJ1-4 | TRBD1 | - | TRBV28 | CASSFIQGATNEKLFF | TGTGCCAGCAGTTTTATACAGGGGGCGACTAATGAAAAACTGTTTTTT
TRBJ1-1 | - | - | TRBV7-3 | CASSFAVNTEAFF | TGTGCCAGCAGCTTTGCGGTAAACACTGAAGCTTTCTTT
TRBJ1-1 | - | - | TRBV3-1/TRBV3-2 | CASSQGSPRNEAFF | TGTGCCAGCAGCCAAGGGTCCCCTAGGAATGAAGCTTTCTTT
TRBJ2-2 | - | - | TRBV6-5 | CASSSSVGETGELFF | TGTGCCAGCTCCTCTAGCGTAGGGGAGACTGGGGAGCTGTTTTTT
TRBJ1-5 | - | - | TRBV20-1 | CSASWVNNQPQHF | TGCAGTGCTAGTTGGGTTAACAATCAGCCCCAGCATTTT
TRBJ1-5 | TRBD1 | - | TRBV28 | CASSTYGTGTGEQPQHF | TGTGCCAGCTCGACTTATGGAACCGGGACAGGGGAACAGCCCCAGCATTTT
TRBJ1-5 | TRBD1 | - | TRBV7-8 | CASSEGTGAYSNQPQHF | TGTGCCAGCAGCGAAGGGACAGGGGCTTATAGCAATCAGCCCCAGCATTTT
TRBJ1-1 | - | - | TRBV27 | CASSFGLNTEAFF | TGTGCCAGCAGTTTCGGATTGAACACTGAAGCTTTCTTT
TRBJ2-7 | - | - | TRBV18 | CASSPQSAGTTYEQYF | TGTGCCAGCTCACCCCAGTCTGCGGGAACGACCTACGAGCAGTACTTC
TRBJ1-3 | - | - | TRBV30 | CAWSAGAGNTIYF | TGTGCCTGGAGTGCAGGGGCTGGAAACACCATATATTTT
TRBJ1-2 | - | - | TRBV18 | CATSVSATRYGYTF | TGTGCCACATCAGTATCGGCTACTAGGTATGGCTACACCTTC
TRBJ1-3 | TRBD1 | once | TRBV19 | CASSPGDRENTIYF | TGTGCCAGTAGTCCTGGGGACAGAGAAAACACCATATATTTT
TRBJ1-2 | TRBD1 | - | TRBV5-1 | CASSLAGQGDGYTF | TGCGCCAGCAGCTTGGCGGGACAGGGGGATGGCTACACCTTC
TRBJ2-2 | - | - | TRBV6-5 | CASSPGPGELFF | TGTGCCAGCAGTCCCGGGCCCGGGGAGCTGTTTTTT
TRBJ2-7 | TRBD1 | - | TRBV7-3 | CASSSDRGSEQYF | TGTGCCAGCAGCTCGGACAGGGGTTCCGAGCAGTACTTC
TRBJ2-2 | TRBD1 | once | TRBV11-1 | CASSSGTGERTGELFF | TGTGCCAGCAGCTCAGGGACAGGGGAGCGGACCGGGGAGCTGTTTTTT
TRBJ2-2 | - | once | TRBV20-1 | CSASRLALNTGELFF | TGCAGTGCTAGTCGCCTAGCGCTAAACACCGGGGAGCTGTTTTTT
TRBJ1-5 | - | - | TRBV10-3 | CAISKQESNQPQHF | TGTGCCATCAGTAAACAGGAGAGCAATCAGCCCCAGCATTTT
TRBJ1-1 | TRBD1 | many | TRBV29-1 | CSNGQGGEAFF | TGCAGCAACGGACAGGGCGGTGAAGCTTTCTTT
TRBJ1-6 | TRBD1 | - | TRBV29-1 | CSVRTGENSPLHF | TGCAGCGTTCGGACAGGGGAAAATTCACCCCTCCACTTT
TRBJ1-5 | TRBD1 | once | TRBV28 | CASSPGQRDQPQHF | TGTGCCAGCAGTCCGGGACAGCGAGATCAGCCCCAGCATTTT
TRBJ1-5 | - | - | TRBV4-1 | CASRNIREGHQPQHF | TGCGCCAGCAGGAACATCAGGGAAGGGCATCAGCCCCAGCATTTT
TRBJ2-5 | - | - | TRBV6-4 | CASSDSEGQETQYF | TGTGCCAGCAGTGACTCGGAGGGCCAAGAGACCCAGTACTTC
TRBJ1-2 | - | - | TRBV19 | CASSDGHGYGYTF | TGTGCCAGTAGCGACGGTCACGGCTATGGCTACACCTTC
TRBJ1-2 | - | - | TRBV10-3 | CAISDRNYGYTF | TGTGCCATCAGTGACAGAAACTATGGCTACACCTTC